This T cell receptor (beta chain) was sequenced in a study of early T cells in non-severe SARS-CoV-2 infection. Study as a whole: Chains from this unsorted whole-blood bulk RNA could not be paired.

This clonotype was recorded many times. Its antigen is unknown. The V gene end was trimmed by 10 bases and the J gene end by 5 bases; junction bases not matched to a gene: 3. This CDR3 comprises 11 residues. CDR1 and CDR2 from the germline V gene are ENHRY and SYGVKD. Study outcomes and limitations: The study's VDJdb matching favored anti-spike CD8 responses and missed private and CD4 specificities.

Individual cDNA molecules received unique molecular identifiers during library preparation. TCRdb fed the 5' RACE reads into MiXCR, producing one record per CDR3 protein. The sample comprises about 43,000 distinct CDR3 sequences, approximately 11% of which are singletons, and about 9.5% rests with the top ten. The TCR originated in an adult who was a healthcare worker with PCR-confirmed SARS-CoV-2 infection or an uninfected control (not recorded which). Sequencing input: whole blood. This sequence joins TRBV10-3 and TRBJ1-1; 8 bases match TRBD1. CDR3 nucleotide sequence: TGTGCCACCCGGACAGGGACTGAAGCTTTCTTT. Protein product: CATRTGTEAFF.